These 21 T cell receptor beta chains originate from one sample sequenced in a study of blood T cell repertoires in COVID-19. Assay: immunoSEQ multiplex PCR; the TCRdb copy retains only in-frame clones and omits some. The data show some 100,000 clones, roughly 84% seen once. The sample consisted of peripheral blood. Receptor source: a human donor in a cohort sampled during active COVID-19.

CDR3 nucleotide sequence: TGTGCCAGCAGCCCGACATTGAACACTGAAGCTTTCTTT. It yields the protein CASSPTLNTEAFF. The chain is built from TRBV3-1 (or the pseudogene TRBV3-2) and TRBJ1-1; D is uncertain. Trimming left V 4 bases short and J 0 bases short, with 6 bases between. The germline CDR1 and CDR2 sequences are LGHDT and YNNKEL (reference sequence). This CDR3 comprises 13 residues.

The CDR3 DNA reads as TGTGCCAGCAGCCCCCCCGAGACGGGGACGCAGTATTTT. It encodes CASSPPETGTQYF. This rearrangement joins TRBV9 to TRBJ2-3, with D possibly being TRBD2 (5 bases). Germline V gene sequence: CDR1 SGDLS, CDR2 YYNGEE. V was clipped by 4 bases and J by 9 bases, with 15 bases between them. This CDR3 contains 13 residues.

This clone was observed many times. This chain uses TRBV2 with TRBJ2-7, with 7 bases aligning to TRBD1. Germline trimming cut 6 bases from V and 1 base from J; bases unmatched to any gene: 6. This CDR3 has 14 amino acids. The germline V gene encodes CDR1 SNHLY and CDR2 FYNNEI. The CDR3 is CASRYRDRSYEQYF. The CDR3 nucleotides are TGTGCCAGCAGATACCGGGACAGATCCTACGAGCAGTACTTC.

The V call is TRBV7-9, the J call TRBJ2-4; 7 positions match TRBD1. The CDR3 runs 15 residues. Losses at the gene ends were 5 bases for V and 0 bases for J; bases not matched to a gene: 4. CDR1 is SEHNR, CDR2 FQNEAQ, per germline (reference sequence). CDR3 sequence: CASSGDSLAKNIQYF. The CDR3 DNA reads as TGTGCCAGCAGCGGGGACAGTCTAGCCAAAAACATTCAGTACTTC.

This clone was seen once. The chain carries TRBV25-1 and TRBJ2-3; 9 nucleotides match TRBD2. CDR3 length: 16 residues. With 3 bases clipped from V and 1 base from J, the junction kept 5 bases outside the gene matches. CDR1 is MGHDK, CDR2 SYGVNS, per germline. CDR3 sequence (DNA): TGTGCCAGCAGTGATCCCAGACTAGCGGGCACAGATACGCAGTATTTT. Its protein is CASSDPRLAGTDTQYF.

The V call is TRBV5-1, the J call TRBJ2-7; D unresolved. Trimming removed 1 base from V and 1 base from J, with 12 bases in between. Per the germline V gene, CDR1 is SGHRS and CDR2 is YFSETQ. This CDR3 contains 15 residues. CDR3 in DNA: TGCGCCAGCAGCTTGAATCCGGGTAAATCCTACGAGCAGTACTTC. Residues: CASSLNPGKSYEQYF.

V gene TRBV27 combines with J gene TRBJ2-7; a possible D gene is TRBD1 (6 bases). The CDR3 extends over 11 amino acids. The V and J ends lost 8 bases and 2 bases respectively, with 7 bases between them. Germline V gene lookup returns CDR1 MNHEY and CDR2 SMNVEV (reference sequence). The CDR3 region is CASRDTYEQYF. CDR3 sequence (DNA): TGTGCCAGCCGGGACACCTACGAGCAGTACTTC.

The rearrangement uses TRBV5-6 and TRBJ2-5; the D gene is possibly TRBD1 (5 bases). CDR1 SGHDT and CDR2 YYEEEE come from the germline V gene. There are 14 residues in the CDR3. Trimming took off 3 bases at V and 2 bases at J, with 11 bases between the two ends. The CDR3 region has the DNA TGTGCCAGCAGCTATTCGAGACAGCAAGAGACCCAGTACTTC. Its protein product is CASSYSRQQETQYF.

This clone showed up just a few times. The V call is TRBV30, the J call TRBJ2-1; TRBD2 aligns across 10 bases. Per germline, CDR1 GTSNPN and CDR2 SVGIG (reference sequence). This CDR3 is built from 13 residues. Germline trimming cut 3 bases from V and 8 bases from J; bases unmatched to any gene: 4. CDR3 region: CAWRVAGGYEQFF. The CDR3 coding sequence is TGTGCCTGGAGAGTAGCGGGAGGCTATGAGCAGTTCTTC.

The CDR3 DNA reads TGTGCCAGCAAAACTCAGGGGAACACTGAAGCTTTCTTT. The encoded protein is CASKTQGNTEAFF. The V and J genes are TRBV12-3 or TRBV12-4 and TRBJ1-1, with TRBD1 as a possible D gene (5 bases). CDR3 length: 13 amino acids. V gave up 7 bases and J gave up 1 base, with 10 bases separating them.

The V call is TRBV9, the J call TRBJ2-1, with 9 bases lining up with TRBD1. Germline V gene sequence: CDR1 SGDLS, CDR2 YYNGEE. The junction had 5 bases not matched to a gene; V was cut back by 0 bases and J by 7 bases. The CDR3 spans 15 residues. In nucleotides, the CDR3 is TGTGCCAGCAGCGTAGGGGGACAGGGTGGGAATGAGCAGTTCTTC. It codes for CASSVGGQGGNEQFF.

At least ten counts were recorded for this clone. CDR3 protein: CASSRQGGDSPLHF. CDR3 sequence (DNA): TGTGCCAGCAGTCGACAGGGGGGGGATTCACCCCTCCACTTT. The gene calls are TRBV6-5 and TRBJ1-6; 9 nucleotides align to TRBD1. The trim removed 5 bases at V and 8 bases at J, leaving 4 bases unmatched. The germline V gene has CDR1 MNHEY and CDR2 SVGAGI. The CDR3 consists of 14 residues.

The rearrangement uses TRBV2 and TRBJ1-2; the D gene is possibly TRBD1 (6 bases). Germline CDR1 is SNHLY and CDR2 is FYNNEI. V was clipped by 6 bases and J by 4 bases, with 12 bases between them. The CDR3 consists of 13 residues. The CDR3, as DNA: TGTGCCAGCAGCAAGACAGGCCTCTATGGCTACACCTTC. Amino acid sequence: CASSKTGLYGYTF.

This clone was counted between two and nine times. The genes are TRBV30 and TRBJ2-7; 12 bases line up with TRBD2. The CDR3 covers 13 residues. CDR1 and CDR2 (germline): GTSNPN, SVGIG (reference sequence). The V gene end was trimmed by 7 bases and the J gene end by 7 bases; junction bases not matched to a gene: 8. Here the CDR3 DNA reads TGTGCCTCTAGACTAGCGGGAGCTGGAGAGCAGTACTTC. This translates into CASRLAGAGEQYF.

The chain is built from TRBV11-2 and TRBJ2-7; no clear D gene. The CDR3 loop spans 12 amino acids. Trimming pared 3 bases from V and 3 bases from J, leaving 6 bases between. Germline V CDR1 and CDR2: SGHAT, FQNNGV. The CDR3 DNA is TGTGCCAGCAGCTTCGGGTTCTACGAGCAGTACTTC. Its protein is CASSFGFYEQYF.

The CDR3 nucleotides read TGTGCCAGCAGTACCGACAGAGGATATAATGAAAAACTGTTTTTT. Translation: CASSTDRGYNEKLFF. The chain links TRBV28 to TRBJ1-4, with D possibly being TRBD1 (5 bases). The germline V gene encodes CDR1 MDHEN and CDR2 SYDVKM. The V end was cut by 5 bases, the J end by 4 bases, with 14 bases between. The length of the CDR3 is 15 residues.

CDR3 DNA: TGTGCCAGCAGTTGGGACAGTTATGGCTACACCTTC. It yields the protein CASSWDSYGYTF. The chain is built from TRBV6-2 or TRBV6-3 and TRBJ1-2; 7 nucleotides match TRBD1. Germline V gene data show CDR1 as MNHEY and CDR2 as SVGEGT. The CDR3 is 12 residues long. Unmatched junction bases numbered 1, after V lost 4 bases and J lost 5 bases.

This clone was seen once. This CDR3 is CASSLQGRNTEAFF. CDR3 nucleotide sequence: TGTGCCAGCAGCTTACAGGGTAGAAACACTGAAGCTTTCTTT. The genes are TRBV7-9 and TRBJ1-1, with a possible D match to TRBD1 (5 bases). The CDR3 runs 14 residues. Deletions cut 2 bases from V and 2 bases from J, with 9 bases between. Germline CDR1 SEHNR, CDR2 FQNEAQ (reference sequence).

This chain links TRBV10-3 with TRBJ1-2, with 9 bases fitting TRBD1. Per the germline V gene, CDR1 is ENHRY and CDR2 is SYGVKD. This CDR3 is built from 17 residues. Trimming cost V 4 bases and J 8 bases; bases outside gene matches: 17. This CDR3 is CAISAGQGLVDGSGYTF. CDR3 nucleotide sequence: TGTGCCATCAGTGCCGGACAGGGGTTGGTTGACGGGTCGGGCTACACCTTC.

This clone showed up just a few times. J is TRBJ1-6 and V is TRBV5-4, with a tentative D call TRBD1 (5 bases). Germline values: CDR1 SGHNT, CDR2 YYREEE (reference sequence). Trimming took 3 bases from V and 7 from J, leaving 8 bases between them. This CDR3 is built from 13 residues. The CDR3 here is CASSSTANSPLHF. CDR3 DNA sequence: TGTGCCAGCAGCTCGACAGCCAATTCACCCCTCCACTTT.

The chain recombines TRBV7-2 with TRBJ1-6, with D maybe TRBD1 (5 bases). The CDR3 covers 14 residues. Germline V gene lookup returns CDR1 SGHTA and CDR2 FQGNSA. V dropped 2 bases and J dropped 4 bases, with 6 bases sitting between them. As DNA, the CDR3 is TGTGCCAGCAGCTTACAGGGATATAATTCACCCCTCCACTTT. Protein: CASSLQGYNSPLHF. The entire variable domain, with the rest obtained from reference TRBV7-2 and TRBJ1-6, is as follows: GAGVSQSPSNKVTEKGKDVELRCDPISGHTALYWYRQSLGQGLEFLIYFQGNSAPDKSGLPSDRFSAERTGGSVSTLTIQRTQQEDSAVYLCASSLQGYNSPLHFGNGTRLTVT.